Below are 9 T cell receptor beta chains sequenced from a single sample in a study of T cell repertoires in cytomegalovirus infection. TCRdb reprocessed the reads with MiXCR, giving one entry per CDR3 protein. Of some 220,000 distinct CDR3 sequences in the sample, roughly 6.5% are singletons; the top ten hold about 6.3%. Sequencing input: PBMCs. The receptors shown here come from a human donor in good health (CMV status not recorded). Some clones in this sample may be carry-over from other donors' samples.

In this sample, this clonotype turned up many times. This chain links TRBV12-3 or TRBV12-4 with TRBJ1-4, with TRBD1 matching 7 bases. Losses at the gene ends were 6 bases for V and 5 bases for J; bases not matched to a gene: 6. The CDR3 is 14 amino acids. CDR3 nucleotide sequence: TGTGCCAGCAGACCACTGACAGGGAATGAAAAACTGTTTTTT. Translated, it gives CASRPLTGNEKLFF.

The table lists this clonotype with many counts. This chain connects TRBV7-2 to TRBJ2-7; no clear D. Germline V gene lookup returns CDR1 SGHTA and CDR2 FQGNSA. Trimming stripped 2 bases from V and 0 bases from J, with 11 bases between. CDR3 length: 15 residues. For the CDR3, the DNA is TGTGCCAGCAGCTTAAATGGGCAAGGCTCCTACGAGCAGTACTTC. Its protein product is CASSLNGQGSYEQYF. The full variable domain, rest sourced from reference TRBV7-2 and TRBJ2-7, is GAGVSQSPSNKVTEKGKDVELRCDPISGHTALYWYRQSLGQGLEFLIYFQGNSAPDKSGLPSDRFSAERTGGSVSTLTIQRTQQEDSAVYLCASSLNGQGSYEQYFGPGTRLTVT.

This clonotype was counted many times. The chain has TRBV12-3 or TRBV12-4 and TRBJ2-5; 10 positions agree with TRBD2. The junction had 11 bases not matched to a gene; V was cut back by 4 bases and J by 0 bases. CDR3 length equals 18 residues. Written as DNA, the CDR3 is TGTGCCAGCAGTTCCCCTAGCGGGGGACGATCCTACCAAGAGACCCAGTACTTC. Amino acids: CASSSPSGGRSYQETQYF.

The rearrangement uses TRBV4-1 and TRBJ2-5; TRBD1 aligns across 7 bases. The ends lost 0 bases at V and 4 bases at J; junction bases unmatched: 11. This CDR3 is 17 amino acids long. Germline CDR1 is MGHRA and CDR2 is YSYEKL. CDR3 residues: CASSQDPQGSRGETQYF. CDR3 nucleotide sequence: TGCGCCAGCAGCCAAGACCCACAGGGGAGCCGCGGAGAGACCCAGTACTTC.

This sequence joins TRBV20-1 and TRBJ1-1; 7 positions match TRBD1. Germline CDR1 is DFQATT and CDR2 is SNEGSKA (reference sequence). After removal of 7 bases from V and 1 base from J, the junction contained 6 bases not matched to a gene. The CDR3 has 13 residues. This chain's CDR3 is CSVAGQRNTEAFF. In DNA, the CDR3 is TGCAGTGTAGCGGGACAGAGGAACACTGAAGCTTTCTTT.

This clonotype was seen repeatedly, ten times or more. The CDR3 bases are TGTGCCAGCGGGGACAGGGCGAACACTGAAGCTTTCTTT. It is translated as CASGDRANTEAFF. V is TRBV5-6 and J is TRBJ1-1; 9 bases align to TRBD1. J lost 1 base, V lost 7 bases, and 2 bases had no gene match. The CDR3 runs 13 residues. Germline CDR1 is SGHDT and CDR2 is YYEEEE.

This clonotype came up a few times. The V gene is TRBV5-1, the J gene TRBJ2-1; TRBD1 matches at 7 bases. J was trimmed by 3 bases and V by 4 bases; bases with no gene match: 7. The CDR3 has 15 residues. Germline loops: CDR1 SGHRS, CDR2 YFSETQ. CDR3 loop: CASSLGTDGYNEQFF. The CDR3 DNA is TGCGCCAGCAGCCTAGGGACAGATGGCTACAATGAGCAGTTCTTC. The full variable domain, rest sourced from reference TRBV5-1 and TRBJ2-1, is KAGVTQTPRYLIKTRGQQVTLSCSPISGHRSVSWYQQTPGQGLQFLFEYFSETQRNKGNFPGRFSGRQFSNSRSEMNVSTLELGDSALYLCASSLGTDGYNEQFFGPGTRLTVL.

This clonotype has a count of ten or more. The V and J genes are TRBV7-2 and TRBJ2-1; D may match TRBD1 or TRBD2 (6 bases each). From germline, CDR1 is SGHTA and CDR2 FQGNSA. The CDR3 runs 17 residues. V was shortened by 5 bases and J by 1 base, with 18 bases between the two germline ends. DNA for the CDR3: TGTGCCAGCAGCCCAGGCATCGGGGGCGCGTCCTACAATGAGCAGTTCTTC. As protein: CASSPGIGGASYNEQFF.

This clonotype was seen ten or more times. The V gene is TRBV6-2 or TRBV6-3, the J gene TRBJ2-4, with D perhaps matching TRBD2 (5 bases). CDR3 length: 16 amino acids. Germline-derived CDR1 and CDR2 are MNHEY and SVGEGT. V was clipped by 6 bases and J by 0 bases, with 15 bases between them. The CDR3 bases are TGTGCCAGCAGGCGCCCTAGCACCGAAGCCAAAAACATTCAGTACTTC. Translated, it gives CASRRPSTEAKNIQYF.